The entry below describes one T cell receptor beta chain. The CDR3 spans 16 residues. V lost 4 bases to trimming and J lost 0 bases, with 14 bases between them. Germline CDR1 is SGHDN and CDR2 is FVKESK. The sample comes from a study of blood T cell repertoires in COVID-19. For the study at large: Samples representing acute and convalescent COVID-19 were sourced from the United States, Italy and Spain. Sample material is recorded as cDNA or gDNA derived from T cells, B-cell-depleted T cells, or PBMCs.

Authors' data handling: Reference gene primer amplification gave nucleated cell count estimates. Only in-frame clones appear in the TCRdb table, and some are missing; sequencing was by immunoSEQ multiplex PCR. Clone size and V and J calls were adopted from that table, with D and trimming inferred from the DNA. The sample contains approximately 250,000 clones, roughly 86% of which appear only once. The sequencing input was peripheral blood. This sequence was found in a man in his forties or fifties with active or convalescent COVID-19. V and J are TRBV14 and TRBJ2-3; D is perhaps TRBD2 (6 bases). The CDR3 DNA sequence: TGTGCCAGCAGCCGAAGGGAGGTTTCCAGCACAGATACGCAGTATTTT. It codes for CASSRREVSSTDTQYF.